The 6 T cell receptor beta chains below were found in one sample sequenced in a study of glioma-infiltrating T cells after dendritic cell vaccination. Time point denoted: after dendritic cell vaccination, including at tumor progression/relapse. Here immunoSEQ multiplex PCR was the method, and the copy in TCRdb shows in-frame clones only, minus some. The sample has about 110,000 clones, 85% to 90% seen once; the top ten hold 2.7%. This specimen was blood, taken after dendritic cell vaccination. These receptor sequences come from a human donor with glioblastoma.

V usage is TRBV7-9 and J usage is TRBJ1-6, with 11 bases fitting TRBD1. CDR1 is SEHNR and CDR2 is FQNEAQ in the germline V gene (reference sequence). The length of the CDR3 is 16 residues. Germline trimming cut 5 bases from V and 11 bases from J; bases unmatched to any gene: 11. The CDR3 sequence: CASSPSGDRGRTPLHF. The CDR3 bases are TGTGCCAGCAGCCCCTCGGGGGACAGGGGGAGGACACCCCTCCACTTT.

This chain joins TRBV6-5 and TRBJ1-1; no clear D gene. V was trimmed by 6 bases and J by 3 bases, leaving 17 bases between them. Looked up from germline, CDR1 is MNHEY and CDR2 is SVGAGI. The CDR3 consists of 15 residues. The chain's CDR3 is CASSRGTRGDTEAFF. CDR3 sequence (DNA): TGTGCCAGCAGCCGGGGAACCCGGGGAGACACTGAAGCTTTCTTT.

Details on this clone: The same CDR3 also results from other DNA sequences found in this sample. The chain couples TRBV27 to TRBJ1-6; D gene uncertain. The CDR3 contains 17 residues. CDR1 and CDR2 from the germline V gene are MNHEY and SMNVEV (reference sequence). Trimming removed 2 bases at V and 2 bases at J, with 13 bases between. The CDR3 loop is CASSLRAGGTYNSPLHF. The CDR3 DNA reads TGTGCCAGCAGTTTAAGGGCGGGCGGGACCTATAATTCACCCCTCCACTTT.

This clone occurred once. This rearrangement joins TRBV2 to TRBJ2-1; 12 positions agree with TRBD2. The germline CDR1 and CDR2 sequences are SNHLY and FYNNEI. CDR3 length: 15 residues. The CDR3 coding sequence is TGTGCTTCCCGCGCAGGGGCTAGCGGGGGGGCAGATCAGTTCTTC. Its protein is CASRAGASGGADQFF.

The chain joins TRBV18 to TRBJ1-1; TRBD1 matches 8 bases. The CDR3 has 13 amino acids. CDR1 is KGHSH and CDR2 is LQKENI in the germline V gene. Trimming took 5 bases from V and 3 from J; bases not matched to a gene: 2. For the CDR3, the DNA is TGTGCCAGCTCAGCGACAGGGGACACTGAAGCTTTCTTT. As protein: CASSATGDTEAFF.

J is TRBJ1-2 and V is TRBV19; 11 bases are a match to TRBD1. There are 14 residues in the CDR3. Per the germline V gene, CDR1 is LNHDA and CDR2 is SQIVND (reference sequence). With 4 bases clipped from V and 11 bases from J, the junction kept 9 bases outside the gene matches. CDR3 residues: CASSKGTGGIRYTF. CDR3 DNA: TGTGCCAGTAGTAAGGGGACAGGGGGAATTCGATACACCTTC.